A single sample is the source of the 14 T cell receptor beta chains below, sequenced in a study of shared clonotypes between healthy human individuals. The naive CD8 population came from CD45RO-negative cells selected for CCR7, without terminally differentiated effector memory CD45RA+ cells. Profiled with immunoSEQ multiplex PCR; TCRdb holds only in-frame clones, not every one. Here the sample spans around 610,000 clones, approximately 96% being singletons. Sequenced: naive CD8+ T cells sorted from blood. The receptors come from a woman under 40 in good health.

The genes are TRBV13 and TRBJ1-1; unclear D gene. V dropped 2 bases and J dropped 0 bases, with 10 bases sitting between them. The length of the CDR3 is 15 residues. Germline V lookup: CDR1 PRHDT, CDR2 FYEKMQ (reference sequence). The CDR3 DNA reads as TGTGCCAGCAGCTTATGGGCACAGATGAACACTGAAGCTTTCTTT. Translation gives CASSLWAQMNTEAFF.

The chain uses TRBV6-1 and TRBJ2-7, with no clear D. Trimming stripped 0 bases from V and 1 base from J, with 4 bases between. Germline assignment: CDR1 MNHNS and CDR2 SASEGT. This CDR3 has 13 residues. CDR3 protein: CASSEARSYEQYF. In DNA form, the CDR3 reads TGTGCCAGCAGTGAAGCCAGGTCCTACGAGCAGTACTTC.

The chain employs TRBV6-1 and TRBJ1-1; D uncertain. The CDR3 spans 9 residues. CDR1 is MNHNS, CDR2 SASEGT, per germline. V lost 4 bases, J lost 11 bases, and 5 bases lay in between. The CDR3 reads CASSGGAFF. The CDR3 nucleotides read TGTGCCAGCAGTGGCGGCGCTTTCTTT.

The CDR3 DNA sequence: TGTGCCAGCAGGATCGACAGGGCCGATGAAGCTTTCTTT. Amino acids: CASRIDRADEAFF. The chain is built from TRBV6-5 and TRBJ1-1; 7 bases line up with TRBD1. After removal of 6 bases from V and 7 bases from J, the junction contained 8 bases not matched to a gene. Germline values: CDR1 MNHEY, CDR2 SVGAGI. This CDR3 spans 13 amino acids.

J is TRBJ2-5 and V is TRBV2; the D gene is possibly TRBD2 (6 bases). The CDR3 spans 13 residues. Germline V CDR1 and CDR2: SNHLY, FYNNEI. Trimming cost V 8 bases and J 5 bases, with 15 bases left between them. CDR3: CASGGGKTETQYF. The CDR3 nucleotides are TGTGCCAGCGGCGGAGGGAAGACGGAGACCCAGTACTTC.

The chain joins TRBV7-2 to TRBJ2-3; the D call may be TRBD1 or TRBD2 (5 bases each). This CDR3 has 15 amino acids. Trimming cost V 5 bases and J 8 bases, with 20 bases left between them. Looked up from germline, CDR1 is SGHTA and CDR2 is FQGNSA. CDR3 in amino acids: CASSPREQGDGTQYF. CDR3 nucleotide sequence: TGTGCCAGCAGCCCCAGGGAGCAGGGTGACGGTACGCAGTATTTT.

This chain uses TRBV6-5 with TRBJ2-7; 11 positions agree with TRBD2. Germline V CDR1 and CDR2: MNHEY, SVGAGI. The CDR3 spans 15 residues. With V trimmed by 2 bases and J by 3 bases, 3 bases remained unmatched. CDR3 DNA: TGTGCCAGCAGTTACGAGACTAGCGGGAACTACGAGCAGTACTTC. Protein: CASSYETSGNYEQYF.

The V gene is TRBV28, the J gene TRBJ2-2; 8 bases map to TRBD2. Germline CDR1 reads MDHEN; CDR2 reads SYDVKM. This CDR3 contains 18 residues. The V gene end was trimmed by 5 bases and the J gene end by 1 base; junction bases not matched to a gene: 12. The CDR3 here is CASSAPLERERNTGELFF. CDR3 nucleotides: TGTGCCAGCAGTGCCCCCCTTGAGCGGGAGAGGAACACCGGGGAGCTGTTTTTT.

The chain has TRBV2 and TRBJ2-7; possibly TRBD2 for D (5 bases). The length of the CDR3 is 12 residues. The germline CDR1 and CDR2 sequences are SNHLY and FYNNEI. V was shortened by 8 bases and J by 4 bases, with 12 bases between the two germline ends. In DNA form, the CDR3 reads TGTGCCAGCCGGGAACCCGCATACGAGCAGTACTTC. Translation: CASREPAYEQYF.

CDR3: CSVGDRGDEQYF. In DNA, the CDR3 is TGCAGCGTTGGAGACAGGGGTGACGAGCAGTACTTC. V gene TRBV29-1 combines with J gene TRBJ2-7, with 8 bases aligning to TRBD1. Germline-derived CDR1 and CDR2 are SQVTM and ANQGSEA. The V gene end was trimmed by 4 bases and the J gene end by 5 bases; junction bases not matched to a gene: 4. This CDR3 has 12 residues.

The chain recombines TRBV29-1 with TRBJ2-7; 7 bases fit TRBD2. The length of the CDR3 is 12 residues. V shed 7 bases, J shed 2 bases, and the junction held 5 bases outside the gene matches. Germline V gene sequence: CDR1 SQVTM, CDR2 ANQGSEA. Here the CDR3 reads CSAGGGAYEQYF. CDR3 DNA sequence: TGCAGCGCCGGGGGAGGGGCCTACGAGCAGTACTTC.

The chain employs TRBV9 and TRBJ2-5; the match to TRBD1 covers 9 bases. The CDR3 has 16 residues. Germline CDR1 reads SGDLS; CDR2 reads YYNGEE. The V gene end was trimmed by 3 bases and the J gene end by 1 base; junction bases not matched to a gene: 7. The CDR3 reads CASSGPGQGFQETQYF. DNA of the CDR3: TGTGCCAGCAGCGGGCCGGGACAGGGTTTCCAAGAGACCCAGTACTTC.

This chain joins TRBV4-2 and TRBJ1-1, with D possibly matching TRBD1 (5 bases). Germline V lookup: CDR1 LGHNA, CDR2 YNFKEQ. This CDR3 is 16 amino acids long. V shed 1 base and J shed 0 bases, with 12 bases lying between them. The CDR3 region is CASSQGGEGMNTEAFF. CDR3 bases: TGTGCCAGCAGCCAAGGGGGGGAGGGGATGAACACTGAAGCTTTCTTT.

This clone showed up just once. This chain joins TRBV2 and TRBJ2-7; possibly TRBD2 for D (6 bases). V dropped 6 bases and J dropped 6 bases, with 18 bases sitting between them. CDR1 is SNHLY, CDR2 FYNNEI, per germline. The length of the CDR3 is 14 residues. The CDR3 loop reads CASSLNGGSVEQYF. In nucleotides, the CDR3 is TGTGCCAGCAGCCTCAACGGGGGATCGGTCGAGCAGTACTTC.